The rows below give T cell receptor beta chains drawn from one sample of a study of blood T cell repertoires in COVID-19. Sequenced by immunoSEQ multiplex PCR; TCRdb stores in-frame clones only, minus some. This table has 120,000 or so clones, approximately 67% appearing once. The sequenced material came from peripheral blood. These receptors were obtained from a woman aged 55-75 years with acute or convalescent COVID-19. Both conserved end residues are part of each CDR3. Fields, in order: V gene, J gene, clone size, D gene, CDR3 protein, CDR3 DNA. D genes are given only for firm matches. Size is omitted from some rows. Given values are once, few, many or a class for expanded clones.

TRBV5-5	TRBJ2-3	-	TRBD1	CASTLPGGRTDTQYF	TGTGCCAGCACTCTACCAGGGGGCAGGACAGATACGCAGTATTTT
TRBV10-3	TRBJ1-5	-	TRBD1	CAISEPTGGDQPQHF	TGTGCCATCAGTGAGCCCACAGGGGGGGATCAGCCCCAGCATTTT
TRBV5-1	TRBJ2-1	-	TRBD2	CASSPGLAGVNEQFF	TGCGCCAGCAGCCCGGGACTAGCGGGGGTCAATGAGCAGTTCTTC
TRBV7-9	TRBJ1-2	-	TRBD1	CASSPGTGSVHGYTF	TGTGCCAGCAGCCCTGGGACAGGAAGTGTACATGGCTACACCTTC
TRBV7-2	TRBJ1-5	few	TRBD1	CASSLSGQGALNQPQHF	TGTGCCAGCAGCTTATCTGGACAGGGGGCGTTAAATCAGCCCCAGCATTTT
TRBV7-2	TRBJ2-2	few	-	CASSLKLIGELFF	TGTGCCAGCAGCTTAAAGCTCATCGGGGAGCTGTTTTTT
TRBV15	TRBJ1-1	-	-	CATSPGAWGNTEAFF	TGTGCCACCAGCCCAGGGGCTTGGGGGAACACTGAAGCTTTCTTT
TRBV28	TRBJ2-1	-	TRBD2	CTSSPVAGYFGNEQFF	TGTACCAGCAGCCCCGTAGCGGGTTATTTCGGTAATGAGCAGTTCTTC
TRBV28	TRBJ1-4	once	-	CASSPHRGANEKLFF	TGTGCCAGCAGTCCCCACCGGGGAGCTAATGAAAAACTGTTTTTT
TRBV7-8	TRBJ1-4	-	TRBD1	CASSLALSRTGLHPNEKLFF	TGTGCCAGCAGCTTAGCTCTATCCCGGACAGGTTTACATCCGAATGAAAAACTGTTTTTT
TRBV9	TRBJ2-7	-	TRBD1	CASSNGRMTGLYEQYF	TGTGCCAGCAGTAATGGCCGGATGACAGGGCTTTACGAGCAGTACTTC
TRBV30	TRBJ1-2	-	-	CAWSLNYGYTF	TGTGCCTGGAGTCTTAACTATGGCTACACCTTC
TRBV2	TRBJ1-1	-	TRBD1	CASRVTGINTEAFF	TGTGCCAGCAGGGTGACAGGGATAAACACTGAAGCTTTCTTT
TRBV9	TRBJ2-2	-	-	CASSVGGSDGTGELFF	TGTGCCAGCAGCGTAGGTGGCAGTGATGGCACCGGGGAGCTGTTTTTT
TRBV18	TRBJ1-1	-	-	CASSGGPNTEAFF	TGTGCCAGCTCGGGGGGGCCGAACACTGAAGCTTTCTTT
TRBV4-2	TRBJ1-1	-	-	CASSQDRVAFF	TGTGCCAGCAGCCAAGATCGTGTGGCTTTCTTT
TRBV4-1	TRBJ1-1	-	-	CASSQLLGDRRDTEAFF	TGCGCCAGCAGCCAATTGCTGGGGGATCGCCGGGACACCGAAGCTTTCTTT
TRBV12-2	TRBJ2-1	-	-	CASRLRRLNEQFF	TGTGCAAGTCGCTTACGGCGGTTAAATGAGCAGTTCTTC
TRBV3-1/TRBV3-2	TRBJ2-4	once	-	CASSQLGPGNIQYF	TGTGCCAGCAGCCAGCTAGGCCCGGGGAACATTCAGTACTTC
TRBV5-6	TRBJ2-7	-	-	CASTRFGGSYEQYF	TGTGCCAGCACCCGCTTCGGGGGTTCCTACGAGCAGTACTTC
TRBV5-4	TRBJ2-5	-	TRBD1	CASSLTGAETQYF	TGTGCCAGCAGCCTGACAGGGGCAGAGACCCAGTACTTC
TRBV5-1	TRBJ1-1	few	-	CASSLAIMNTEAFF	TGCGCCAGCAGCTTGGCTATCATGAACACTGAAGCTTTCTTT